This T cell receptor (beta chain) was sequenced for a study of T cell responses to AZD1222 COVID-19 vaccine. Study-wide context: Second-dose schedules of about 4 or about 12 weeks were combined.

Clones were read by immunoSEQ multiplex PCR, and TCRdb kept only the in-frame ones, dropping some. The sample holds roughly 70,000 clones, approximately 90% seen once. Losses at the gene ends were 7 bases for V and 7 bases for J; bases not matched to a gene: 2. CDR1 SGHRS and CDR2 YFSETQ come from the germline V gene. The CDR3 totals 14 residues. The chain joins TRBV5-1 to TRBJ2-1; 16 bases match TRBD2. Source: peripheral blood, taken on day 0 of AZD1222 vaccination. The clonotype was recovered from an adult in good health. CDR3 loop: CASSGLAGGNEQFF. In DNA, the CDR3 is TGCGCCAGCTCGGGACTAGCGGGGGGGAATGAGCAGTTCTTC. The full variable domain, in which reference TRBV5-1 and TRBJ2-1 provide the parts outside the CDR3, is KAGVTQTPRYLIKTRGQQVTLSCSPISGHRSVSWYQQTPGQGLQFLFEYFSETQRNKGNFPGRFSGRQFSNSRSEMNVSTLELGDSALYLCASSGLAGGNEQFFGPGTRLTVL.